Below, 2 T cell receptor beta chains from the same sample are listed, as sequenced in a study of T cell responses to AZD1222 COVID-19 vaccine. Here immunoSEQ multiplex PCR was the method, and the copy in TCRdb shows in-frame clones only, minus some. The table lists some 22,000 clones, approximately 86% of them singletons. The input for sequencing was peripheral blood, taken on day 0 of AZD1222 vaccination. The receptors come from an adult in good health.

The chain is built from TRBV19 and TRBJ1-2, with D perhaps TRBD1 (6 bases). Germline CDR1 is LNHDA and CDR2 is SQIVND (reference sequence). The CDR3 loop spans 18 amino acids. Trimming left V 6 bases short and J 0 bases short, with 23 bases between. The CDR3 is CASRKPRQALGPNYGYTF. The CDR3 bases are TGTGCCAGTAGAAAACCACGACAGGCCCTAGGCCCTAACTATGGCTACACCTTC.

The chain combines TRBV6-5 with TRBJ1-1; TRBD1 matches 7 bases. The CDR3 sequence is 14 residues long. CDR1 and CDR2 from the germline V gene are MNHEY and SVGAGI. Losses at the gene ends were 5 bases for V and 5 bases for J; bases not matched to a gene: 8. The CDR3 sequence: CASSTTGFLTEAFF. The CDR3 DNA is TGTGCCAGCAGTACGACAGGGTTTTTAACTGAAGCTTTCTTT.